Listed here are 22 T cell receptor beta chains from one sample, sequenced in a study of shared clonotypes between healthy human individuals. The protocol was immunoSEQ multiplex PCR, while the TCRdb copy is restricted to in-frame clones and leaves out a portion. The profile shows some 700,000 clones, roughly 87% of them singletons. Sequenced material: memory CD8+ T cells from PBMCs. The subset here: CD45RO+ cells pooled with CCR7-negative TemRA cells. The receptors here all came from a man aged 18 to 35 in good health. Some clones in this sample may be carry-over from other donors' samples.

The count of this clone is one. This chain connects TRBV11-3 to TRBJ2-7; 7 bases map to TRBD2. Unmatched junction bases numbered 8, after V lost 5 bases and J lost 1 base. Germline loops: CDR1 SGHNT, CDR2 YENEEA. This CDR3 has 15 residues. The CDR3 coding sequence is TGTGCCAGCAGCCTGGGGCTAGCGGAGTCCTACGAGCAGTACTTC. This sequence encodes CASSLGLAESYEQYF.

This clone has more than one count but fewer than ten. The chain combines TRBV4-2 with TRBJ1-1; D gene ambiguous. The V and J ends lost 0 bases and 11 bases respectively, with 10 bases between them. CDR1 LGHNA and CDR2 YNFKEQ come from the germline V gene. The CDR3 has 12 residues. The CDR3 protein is CASSQDPLAAFF. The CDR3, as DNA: TGTGCCAGCAGCCAAGATCCCCTTGCGGCTTTCTTT.

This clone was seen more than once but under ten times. The CDR3: CASSPLEGATQYF. The CDR3, as DNA: TGTGCCAGCAGCCCACTAGAGGGAGCCACCCAGTACTTC. The V and J genes are TRBV9 and TRBJ2-5; D perhaps matches TRBD2 (5 bases). V was shortened by 4 bases and J by 8 bases, with 15 bases between the two germline ends. Per the germline V gene, CDR1 is SGDLS and CDR2 is YYNGEE. This CDR3 has 13 residues.

The CDR3 loop reads CASTLDGANYGYTF. In nucleotides, the CDR3 is TGTGCCAGCACCCTGGACGGAGCTAACTATGGCTACACCTTC. The chain is built from TRBV28 and TRBJ1-2; D unresolved. V lost 7 bases and J 0 bases, leaving 12 bases between the germline ends. The CDR3 consists of 14 residues. Germline-derived CDR1 and CDR2 are MDHEN and SYDVKM.

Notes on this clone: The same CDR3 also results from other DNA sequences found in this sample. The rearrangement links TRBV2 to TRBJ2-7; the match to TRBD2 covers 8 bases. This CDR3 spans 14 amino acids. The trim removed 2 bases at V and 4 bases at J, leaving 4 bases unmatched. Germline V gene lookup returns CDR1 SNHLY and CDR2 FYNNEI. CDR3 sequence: CASSELRGGYEQYF. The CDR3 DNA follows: TGTGCCAGCAGTGAACTACGGGGGGGATACGAGCAGTACTTC.

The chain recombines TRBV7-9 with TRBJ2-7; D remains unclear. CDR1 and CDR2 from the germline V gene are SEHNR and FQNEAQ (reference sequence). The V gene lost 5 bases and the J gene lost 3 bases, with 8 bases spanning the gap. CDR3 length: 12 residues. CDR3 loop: CASSEANYEQYF. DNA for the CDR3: TGTGCCAGCAGCGAAGCCAACTACGAGCAGTACTTC.

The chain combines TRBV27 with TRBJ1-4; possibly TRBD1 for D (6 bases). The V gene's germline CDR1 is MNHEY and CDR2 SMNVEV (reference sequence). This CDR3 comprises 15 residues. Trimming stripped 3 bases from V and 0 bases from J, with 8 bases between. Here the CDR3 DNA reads TGTGCCAGCAGTTTCTGGGGGCCAACTAATGAAAAACTGTTTTTT. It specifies CASSFWGPTNEKLFF.

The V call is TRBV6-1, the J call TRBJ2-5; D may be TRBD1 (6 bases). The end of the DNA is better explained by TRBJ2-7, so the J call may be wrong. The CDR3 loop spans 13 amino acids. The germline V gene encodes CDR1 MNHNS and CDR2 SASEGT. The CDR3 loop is CASSGTPLYEQYF. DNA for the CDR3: TGTGCCAGCTCTGGGACACCCTTATACGAGCAGTACTTC.

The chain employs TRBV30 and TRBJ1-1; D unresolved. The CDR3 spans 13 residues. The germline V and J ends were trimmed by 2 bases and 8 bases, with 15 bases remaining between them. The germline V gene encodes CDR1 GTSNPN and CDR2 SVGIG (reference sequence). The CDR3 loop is CAWSPGILAEAFF. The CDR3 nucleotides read TGTGCCTGGAGTCCCGGGATCTTGGCAGAAGCTTTCTTT.

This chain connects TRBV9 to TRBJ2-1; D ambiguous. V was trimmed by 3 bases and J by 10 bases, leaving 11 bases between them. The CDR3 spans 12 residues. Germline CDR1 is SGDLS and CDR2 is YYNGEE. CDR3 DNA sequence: TGTGCCAGCAGCGACTCACCCAGGGAGCAGTTCTTC. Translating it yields CASSDSPREQFF.

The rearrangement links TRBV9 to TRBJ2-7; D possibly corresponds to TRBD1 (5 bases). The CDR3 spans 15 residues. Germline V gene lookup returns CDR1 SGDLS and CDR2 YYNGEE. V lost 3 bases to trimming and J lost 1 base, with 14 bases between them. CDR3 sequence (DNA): TGTGCCAGCAGCGCCGACAGCCAGCTGTCCTACGAGCAGTACTTC. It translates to CASSADSQLSYEQYF.

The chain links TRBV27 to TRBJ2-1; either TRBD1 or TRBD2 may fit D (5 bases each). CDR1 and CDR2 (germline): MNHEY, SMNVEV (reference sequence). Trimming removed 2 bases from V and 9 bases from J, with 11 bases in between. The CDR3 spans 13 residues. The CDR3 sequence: CASSLMAGTEQFF. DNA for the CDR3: TGTGCCAGCAGTTTAATGGCAGGGACTGAGCAGTTCTTC.

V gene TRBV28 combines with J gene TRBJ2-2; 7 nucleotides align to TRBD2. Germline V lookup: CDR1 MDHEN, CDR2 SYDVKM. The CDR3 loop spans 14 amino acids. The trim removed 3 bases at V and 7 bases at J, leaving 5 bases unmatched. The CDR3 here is CASSLAGVGGELFF. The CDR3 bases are TGTGCCAGCAGTTTGGCGGGAGTAGGCGGGGAGCTGTTTTTT.

The CDR3 sequence is CASSVPRPGDRGYNEQFF. CDR3 DNA sequence: TGTGCCAGCAGTGTGCCCCGCCCCGGAGACAGGGGCTACAATGAGCAGTTCTTC. The chain joins TRBV27 to TRBJ2-1; 8 bases are shared with TRBD1. From germline, CDR1 is MNHEY and CDR2 SMNVEV (reference sequence). The ends lost 5 bases at V and 3 bases at J; junction bases unmatched: 15. CDR3 length: 18 residues.

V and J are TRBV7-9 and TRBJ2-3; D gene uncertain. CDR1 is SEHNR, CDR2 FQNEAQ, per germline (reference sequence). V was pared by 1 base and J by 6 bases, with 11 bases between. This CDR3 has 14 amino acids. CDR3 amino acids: CASSLVPSRDTQYF. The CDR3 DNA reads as TGTGCCAGCAGCTTAGTGCCGAGTAGGGATACGCAGTATTTT.

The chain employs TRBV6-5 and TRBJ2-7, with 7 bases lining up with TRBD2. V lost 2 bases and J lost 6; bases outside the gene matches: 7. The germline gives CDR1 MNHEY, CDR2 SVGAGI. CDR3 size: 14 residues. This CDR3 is CASSYRGRVAEQYF. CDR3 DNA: TGTGCCAGCAGTTACCGGGGGAGGGTGGCCGAGCAGTACTTC.

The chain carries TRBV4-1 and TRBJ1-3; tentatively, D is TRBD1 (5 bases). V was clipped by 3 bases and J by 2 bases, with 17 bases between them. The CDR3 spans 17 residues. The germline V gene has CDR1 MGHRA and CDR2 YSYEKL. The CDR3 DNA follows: TGCGCCAGCAGCCACGCCCCTGGGAGGGGAGCTGGAAACACCATATATTTT. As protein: CASSHAPGRGAGNTIYF.

The CDR3 region is CASSLVPDRRQETQYF. CDR3 DNA: TGTGCCAGCAGCTTAGTTCCCGACAGGAGACAAGAGACCCAGTACTTC. The V call is TRBV7-9, the J call TRBJ2-5, with a weak D call TRBD1 (6 bases). V was pared by 1 base and J by 2 bases, with 14 bases between. Germline CDR1 SEHNR, CDR2 FQNEAQ (reference sequence). The CDR3 totals 16 residues.

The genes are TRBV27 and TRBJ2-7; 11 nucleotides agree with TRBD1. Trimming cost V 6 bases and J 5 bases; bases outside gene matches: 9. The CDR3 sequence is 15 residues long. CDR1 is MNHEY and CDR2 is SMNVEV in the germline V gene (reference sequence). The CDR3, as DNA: TGTGCCAGCAGCCTCCGGACAGGGGGCTGGAACGAGCAGTACTTC. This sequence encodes CASSLRTGGWNEQYF.

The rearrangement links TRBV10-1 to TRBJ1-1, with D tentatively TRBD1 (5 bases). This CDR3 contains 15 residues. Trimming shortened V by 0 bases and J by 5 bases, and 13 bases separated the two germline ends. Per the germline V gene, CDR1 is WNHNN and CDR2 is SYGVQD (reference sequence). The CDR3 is CASSESTGWGTEAFF. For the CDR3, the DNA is TGCGCCAGCAGTGAGTCGACCGGATGGGGGACTGAAGCTTTCTTT.

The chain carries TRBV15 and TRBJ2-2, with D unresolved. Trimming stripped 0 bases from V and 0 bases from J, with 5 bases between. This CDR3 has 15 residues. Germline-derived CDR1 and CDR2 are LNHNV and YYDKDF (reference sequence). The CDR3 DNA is TGTGCCACCAGCAGAGAGGGCACGAACACCGGGGAGCTGTTTTTT. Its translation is CATSREGTNTGELFF. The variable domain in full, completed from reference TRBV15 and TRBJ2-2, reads DAMVIQNPRYQVTQFGKPVTLSCSQTLNHNVMYWYQQKSSQAPKLLFHYYDKDFNNEADTPDNFQSRRPNTSFCFLDIRSPGLGDTAMYLCATSREGTNTGELFFGEGSRLTVL.

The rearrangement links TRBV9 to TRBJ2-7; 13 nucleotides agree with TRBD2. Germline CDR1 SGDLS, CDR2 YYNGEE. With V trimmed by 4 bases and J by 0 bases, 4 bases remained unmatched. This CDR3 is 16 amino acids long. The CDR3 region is CASSKGTSGISYEQYF. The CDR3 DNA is TGTGCCAGCAGCAAGGGGACTAGCGGGATCTCCTACGAGCAGTACTTC.